This T cell receptor beta chain was recorded in a study of blood T cell repertoires in COVID-19. Study context: Spain, Italy and the United States supplied samples that represented acute and convalescent COVID-19. From T cells, B-cell-depleted T cells, or PBMCs came the material, which was cDNA or gDNA.

In germline, CDR1 is SGHVS, CDR2 FQNEAQ. V was shortened by 2 bases and J by 4 bases, with 6 bases between the two germline ends. The CDR3 is made up of 13 amino acids. As processed by the authors: Estimation of nucleated cell counts relied on the amplification of reference gene primers. Generated by immunoSEQ multiplex PCR, the TCRdb table keeps only in-frame clones and is missing some. V and J calls and clone size are given by that table; D and trimming were obtained from the DNA. This sample carries tens of thousands of clones, about 83% of them seen once, and the ten largest clones take roughly 14%.

The chain employs TRBV7-8 and TRBJ1-3; D remains unclear. This clonotype was obtained from a human donor in a cohort sampled during active COVID-19. The sequenced sample was peripheral blood. CDR3 sequence (DNA): TGTGCCAGCAGCTTAAATGAGGGAAACACCATATATTTT. Amino acids: CASSLNEGNTIYF.